Below are 9 T cell receptor beta chains sequenced from a single sample in a study of persistence of HIV-infected CD4 T cells. For these TCRs, the target antigens are not known. An overlapping HIV-1 Gag peptide pool stimulated these cells at about 1 ug/peptide/mL. Sorted nonresponding memory CD4+ T cells were CD40L-negative, CD69-negative, CD45RO-high. Sequencing used immunoSEQ version 4 in survey mode. Clones were read by immunoSEQ multiplex PCR, and TCRdb kept only the in-frame ones, dropping some. The data show 30,000 to 40,000 clones, with 82% seen just once and 15% to 20% held by the top ten. This material consisted of CD4+ T cells sorted from PBMCs after roughly 18-hour stimulation, taken from a patient who received antiretroviral therapy. These receptors all stem from an adult woman with HIV who was CMV-seropositive.

J is TRBJ1-1 and V is TRBV5-1; no clear D gene. From germline, CDR1 is SGHRS and CDR2 YFSETQ. The CDR3 contains 13 residues. V lost 9 bases and J lost 0, with 12 bases in between. CDR3 coding DNA: TGCGCCACCAGACTGGATCTGAACACTGAAGCTTTCTTT. As protein: CATRLDLNTEAFF.

The chain is built from TRBV2 and TRBJ1-1; D is uncertain. V was cut by 1 base and J by 1 base, with 10 bases left in between. The CDR3 sequence is 15 residues long. CDR1 and CDR2 (germline): SNHLY, FYNNEI. The CDR3 DNA reads TGTGCCAGCAGTGAAGAAGAACTCCAGAACACTGAAGCTTTCTTT. This codes for CASSEEELQNTEAFF.

This clone was detected a few times. The chain combines TRBV10-1 with TRBJ1-2; D not resolved. CDR1 and CDR2 (germline): WNHNN, SYGVQD (reference sequence). Trimming stripped 4 bases from V and 8 bases from J, with 14 bases between. The CDR3 consists of 13 residues. CDR3 coding DNA: TGCGCCAGCAGTGGTTCCTTGATCGGGGGCTACACCTTC. As protein: CASSGSLIGGYTF.

The CDR3 spells CASSAGDYGYTF. In DNA form, the CDR3 reads TGTGCCAGCAGTGCAGGGGACTATGGCTACACCTTC. This chain links TRBV25-1 with TRBJ1-2, with D possibly being TRBD1 (6 bases). This CDR3 comprises 12 residues. V lost 4 bases and J 3 bases, leaving 6 bases between the germline ends. The germline V gene has CDR1 MGHDK and CDR2 SYGVNS.

V and J are TRBV2 and TRBJ2-3; a weak D match, TRBD2 (6 bases). This CDR3 comprises 15 residues. Germline CDR1 SNHLY, CDR2 FYNNEI. V lost 3 bases, J lost 1 base, and 11 bases lay in between. CDR3 sequence: CASSDWRGGTDTQYF. The CDR3, as DNA: TGTGCCAGCAGTGATTGGAGGGGAGGCACAGATACGCAGTATTTT.

This clone appeared once. In DNA, the CDR3 is TGTGCCAGCAGTTCGAACGGCTACGAGCAGTACTTC. This translates into CASSSNGYEQYF. V and J are TRBV6-6 and TRBJ2-7; D call uncertain. V was clipped by 4 bases and J by 3 bases, with 7 bases between them. CDR3 length equals 12 residues. Germline CDR1 is MNHNY and CDR2 is SVGAGI (reference sequence).

This clone came up a few times. The gene calls are TRBV2 and TRBJ1-2; 7 nucleotides agree with TRBD1. The germline gives CDR1 SNHLY, CDR2 FYNNEI. V gave up 6 bases and J gave up 6 bases; unmatched junction bases: 4. The CDR3 is made up of 12 amino acids. In DNA, the CDR3 is TGTGCCAGCAGATACCAGGGGGATGGCTACACCTTC. It yields the protein CASRYQGDGYTF.

V is TRBV7-2 and J is TRBJ1-2; possibly TRBD1 for D (6 bases). The germline CDR1 and CDR2 sequences are SGHTA and FQGNSA. The CDR3 is 14 residues long. Trimming shortened V by 2 bases and J by 2 bases, and 9 bases separated the two germline ends. The CDR3 DNA reads as TGTGCCAGCAGCTTACGGACAGTAAACTATGGCTACACCTTC. This codes for CASSLRTVNYGYTF. Looking up the rest from reference TRBV7-2 and TRBJ1-2 gives the full variable domain: GAGVSQSPSNKVTEKGKDVELRCDPISGHTALYWYRQSLGQGLEFLIYFQGNSAPDKSGLPSDRFSAERTGGSVSTLTIQRTQQEDSAVYLCASSLRTVNYGYTFGSGTRLTVV.

The V gene is TRBV25-1, the J gene TRBJ1-1; TRBD1 is a possible D gene (6 bases). Trimming took 0 bases from V and 6 from J, leaving 14 bases between them. Germline CDR1 MGHDK, CDR2 SYGVNS. This CDR3 has 15 amino acids. The CDR3 is CASSEYGQPGAEAFF. The CDR3 nucleotides read TGTGCCAGCAGTGAATACGGACAGCCAGGGGCTGAAGCTTTCTTT.